This TCR beta chain was recovered during a study of T cells after yellow fever vaccination. Germline CDR1 reads KGHSH; CDR2 reads LQKENI. The CDR3 sequence is 15 residues long. The ends were cut back, 2 bases at V and 8 bases at J, with 15 bases in the middle. TCRdb reanalysed the 5' RACE reads using MiXCR and keeps one entry per CDR3 protein. The sample lists some 320,000 distinct CDR3 sequences; around 8.6% were seen once. This TCR was recovered from a man younger than 30 who received the YFV17D yellow fever vaccine. The sequenced sample was CD4+ T cells sorted from PBMCs, obtained 5 days after the yellow fever booster vaccination. The chain employs TRBV18 and TRBJ1-4, with unresolved D. In DNA form, the CDR3 reads TGTGCCAGCTCACCAGACCTGGAGGGAGGGGAAAAACTGTTTTTT. This translates into CASSPDLEGGEKLFF.